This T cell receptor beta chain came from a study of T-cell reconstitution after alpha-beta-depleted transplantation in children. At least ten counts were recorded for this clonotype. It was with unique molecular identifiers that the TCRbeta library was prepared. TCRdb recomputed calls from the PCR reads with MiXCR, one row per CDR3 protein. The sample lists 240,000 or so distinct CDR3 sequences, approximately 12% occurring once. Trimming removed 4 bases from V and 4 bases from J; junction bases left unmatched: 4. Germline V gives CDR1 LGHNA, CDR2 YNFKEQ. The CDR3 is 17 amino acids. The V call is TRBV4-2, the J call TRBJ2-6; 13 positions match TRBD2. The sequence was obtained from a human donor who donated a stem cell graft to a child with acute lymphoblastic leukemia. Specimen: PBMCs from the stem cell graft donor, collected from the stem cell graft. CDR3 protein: CASSPGLAGRGANVLTF. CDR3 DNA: TGTGCCAGCAGCCCGGGACTAGCGGGGCGGGGGGCCAACGTCCTGACTTTC.